Sequencing of this T cell receptor beta chain was carried out in a study of early T cells in non-severe SARS-CoV-2 infection. Looking at the study overall: The study sequenced bulk RNA from unsorted whole blood, with chains unpaired.

Study observations and caveats: The matching step, a VDJdb search, favored anti-spike CD8 responses and missed private and CD4 specificities.

The ends were cut back, 0 bases at V and 5 bases at J, with 7 bases in the middle. CDR1 is LGHDT and CDR2 is YNNKEL in the germline V gene (reference sequence). CDR3 length: 13 amino acids. This clonotype was counted at least ten times. The antigen is unknown. From the 5' RACE reads, TCRdb called clonotypes with MiXCR, one entry per CDR3 protein. The table lists tens of thousands of distinct CDR3 sequences, under 7% of them singletons. This TCR came from an adult who was a healthcare worker with PCR-confirmed SARS-CoV-2 infection or an uninfected control (not recorded which). The J gene is TRBJ1-1, the V gene TRBV3-1, with D unclear. Sequencing used whole blood. CDR3 coding DNA: TGTGCCAGCAGCCAAGAAGCTCGGACTGAAGCTTTCTTT. This translates into CASSQEARTEAFF.